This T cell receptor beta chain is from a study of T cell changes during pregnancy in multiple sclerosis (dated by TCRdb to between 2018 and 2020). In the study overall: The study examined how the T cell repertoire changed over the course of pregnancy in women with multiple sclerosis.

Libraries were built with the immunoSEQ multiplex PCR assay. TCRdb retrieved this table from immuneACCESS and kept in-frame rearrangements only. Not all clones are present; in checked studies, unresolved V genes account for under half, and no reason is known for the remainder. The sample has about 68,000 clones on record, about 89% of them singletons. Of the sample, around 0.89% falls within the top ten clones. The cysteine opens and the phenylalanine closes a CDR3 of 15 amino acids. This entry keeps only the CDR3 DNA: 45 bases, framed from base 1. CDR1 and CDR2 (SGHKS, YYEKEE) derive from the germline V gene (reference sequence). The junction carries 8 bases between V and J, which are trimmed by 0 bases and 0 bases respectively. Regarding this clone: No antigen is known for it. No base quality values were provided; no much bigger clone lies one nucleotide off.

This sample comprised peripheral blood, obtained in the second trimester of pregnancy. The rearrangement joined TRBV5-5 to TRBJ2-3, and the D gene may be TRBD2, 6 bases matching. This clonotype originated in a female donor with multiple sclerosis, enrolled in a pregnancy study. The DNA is TGTGCCAGCAGCTTGGTCGGGGGTAGCACAGATACGCAGTATTTT. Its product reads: CASSLVGGSTDTQYF.